The 22 T cell receptor beta chains given below trace back to one sample, sequenced in a study of blood T cell repertoires in COVID-19 (dated by TCRdb to the early 2020s). Library creation used the immunoSEQ multiplex PCR assay. TCRdb took over this immuneACCESS table, retaining in-frame rearrangements with V and J assigned. Such tables are incomplete; in checked studies, under half of the missing clones stem from an unresolved V gene, and the remainder is unexplained. A total of approximately 340,000 clones appear in this sample, 91% of them only once. The ten largest clones capture 0.8% to 0.9% of the sample. Sequenced input: PBMCs or T cells enriched from blood (not recorded which). Receptor source: a middle-aged woman who had been exposed to COVID-19.

The chain carries TRBV5-1 and TRBJ1-4; no firm D call. Trimming cost V 5 bases and J 3 bases, with 11 bases left between them. The germline CDR1 and CDR2 sequences are SGHRS and YFSETQ. The CDR3 consists of 14 residues. CDR3 sequence: CASSQPEANEKLFF. The CDR3 nucleotides read TGCGCCAGCAGTCAACCGGAGGCTAATGAAAAACTGTTTTTT.

This clone has a single count. The chain combines TRBV6-5 with TRBJ2-2, with D possibly being TRBD1 (5 bases). The CDR3 covers 13 residues. V shed 5 bases and J shed 5 bases, with 9 bases lying between them. Germline assignment: CDR1 MNHEY and CDR2 SVGAGI. The CDR3 protein is CASSPDRTGELFF. The CDR3 region has the DNA TGTGCCAGCAGTCCTGACAGAACCGGGGAGCTGTTTTTT.

The rearrangement links TRBV19 to TRBJ2-5, with 11 bases matching TRBD2. The length of the CDR3 is 19 residues. With 4 bases clipped from V and 3 bases from J, the junction kept 16 bases outside the gene matches. Looked up from germline, CDR1 is LNHDA and CDR2 is SQIVND (reference sequence). The CDR3 nucleotides read TGTGCCAGTAGTACCATAAGAGGCCTGGGTAGCGGGAGGGAAGAGACCCAGTACTTC. It translates to CASSTIRGLGSGREETQYF.

The chain carries TRBV10-1 and TRBJ2-2, with TRBD2 identical over 15 bases. Trimming took 5 bases from V and 9 from J; bases not matched to a gene: 7. CDR1 WNHNN and CDR2 SYGVQD come from the germline V gene (reference sequence). The CDR3 extends over 16 amino acids. Written as DNA, the CDR3 is TGCGCCAGCAGTCAAGGACTAGCGGGAGGGCGCAGGGAGCTGTTTTTT. Protein product: CASSQGLAGGRRELFF.

This chain joins TRBV2 and TRBJ2-5; 10 bases align to TRBD2. CDR3 size: 15 residues. Trimming removed 5 bases from V and 1 base from J; junction bases left unmatched: 4. Germline CDR1 and CDR2: SNHLY and FYNNEI. CDR3 protein: CASSRLAGVQETQYF. DNA for the CDR3: TGTGCCAGCAGTCGGCTAGCGGGAGTCCAAGAGACCCAGTACTTC.

This rearrangement joins TRBV6-2 or TRBV6-3 to TRBJ1-2, with TRBD1 matching 7 bases. The CDR3 covers 13 residues. Per germline, CDR1 MNHEY and CDR2 SVGEGT. J was trimmed by 5 bases and V by 6 bases; bases with no gene match: 6. CDR3 sequence (DNA): TGTGCCAGCAGCCCGCAGGGGGTTTATGGCTACACCTTC. It yields the protein CASSPQGVYGYTF.

This clone showed up just a few times. Other DNA sequences in this specimen translate into the identical CDR3. The chain combines TRBV7-2 with TRBJ1-1, with a weak D call TRBD1 (6 bases). This CDR3 has 14 residues. V was shortened by 3 bases and J by 2 bases, with 10 bases between the two germline ends. Germline CDR1 reads SGHTA; CDR2 reads FQGNSA. In nucleotides, the CDR3 is TGTGCCAGCAGCTTGAGGACAGCTAACACTGAAGCTTTCTTT. This encodes CASSLRTANTEAFF.

This chain uses TRBV30 with TRBJ1-4, with D uncertain. The V end was cut by 3 bases, the J end by 4 bases, with 6 bases between. This CDR3 is 12 amino acids long. Germline-derived CDR1 and CDR2 are GTSNPN and SVGIG (reference sequence). DNA for the CDR3: TGTGCCTGGAGCCCCCTTAATGAAAAACTGTTTTTT. It codes for CAWSPLNEKLFF. Full variable domain (missing parts from reference TRBV30 and TRBJ1-4): SQTIHQWPATLVQPVGSPLSLECTVEGTSNPNLYWYRQAAGRGLQLLFYSVGIGQISSEVPQNLSASRPQDRQFILSSKKLLLSDSGFYLCAWSPLNEKLFFGSGTQLSVL.

The rearrangement links TRBV4-2 to TRBJ2-3; tentatively, D is TRBD1 (6 bases). This CDR3 region has 16 residues. Trimming took 0 bases from V and 0 from J, leaving 10 bases between them. Germline-derived CDR1 and CDR2 are LGHNA and YNFKEQ. This CDR3 reads CASSQEGAPSTDTQYF. CDR3 coding DNA: TGTGCCAGCAGCCAAGAGGGGGCTCCAAGCACAGATACGCAGTATTTT.

The CDR3 DNA follows: TGCGCCAGCAGCTTGGAGGGACCCTCCGGAGGGGACACTGAAGCTTTCTTT. Translated: CASSLEGPSGGDTEAFF. The chain uses TRBV5-1 and TRBJ1-1; the D gene is possibly TRBD1 (5 bases). In germline, CDR1 is SGHRS, CDR2 YFSETQ. Trimming pared 0 bases from V and 3 bases from J, leaving 18 bases between. The CDR3 spans 17 residues.

V is TRBV28 and J is TRBJ2-1, with TRBD2 identical over 10 bases. CDR1 is MDHEN, CDR2 SYDVKM, per germline. The trim removed 7 bases at V and 7 bases at J, leaving 10 bases unmatched. The CDR3 consists of 15 residues. The CDR3 DNA reads TGTGCCAGCAATCCCTATCTAGCGGGAGTAAATGAGCAGTTCTTC. This translates into CASNPYLAGVNEQFF.

This clone was found once. The chain recombines TRBV5-1 with TRBJ1-2, with TRBD1 identical over 10 bases. V was pared by 4 bases and J by 4 bases, with 4 bases of the junction left unmatched. This CDR3 has 14 residues. CDR1 is SGHRS and CDR2 is YFSETQ in the germline V gene. The CDR3 loop is CASSETGGSYGYTF. As DNA, the CDR3 is TGCGCCAGCAGCGAGACAGGGGGCAGCTATGGCTACACCTTC.

The chain's CDR3 is CASSFKSNEQYF. In nucleotides, the CDR3 is TGTGCCAGCAGTTTTAAAAGCAACGAGCAGTACTTC. The V and J genes are TRBV12-3 or TRBV12-4 and TRBJ2-7; unclear D gene. V lost 3 bases and J lost 5, with 8 bases in between. This CDR3 contains 12 residues.

This rearrangement joins TRBV6-2 or TRBV6-3 to TRBJ2-7; TRBD2 matches at 7 bases. Germline lookup yields CDR1 MNHEY and CDR2 SVGEGT. CDR3 length: 15 amino acids. V trimming: 0 bases; J trimming: 3 bases; junction bases outside the gene matches: 5. The CDR3 spells CASSYSTASGYEQYF. The CDR3 region has the DNA TGTGCCAGCAGTTACTCTACGGCTAGCGGCTACGAGCAGTACTTC.

The CDR3 is CASSPPGQGNTEAFF. In DNA form, the CDR3 reads TGTGCCAGCAGTCCCCCGGGACAGGGCAACACTGAAGCTTTCTTT. V is TRBV6-6 and J is TRBJ1-1, with TRBD1 identical over 9 bases. The CDR3 loop spans 15 amino acids. Germline lookup yields CDR1 MNHNY and CDR2 SVGAGI (reference sequence). J gave up 2 bases and V 5 bases, and 6 bases lay outside the gene matches.

This sequence joins TRBV7-2 and TRBJ2-1; 7 positions match TRBD1. CDR3 length equals 15 residues. Trimming removed 3 bases from V and 7 bases from J; junction bases left unmatched: 9. Per the germline V gene, CDR1 is SGHTA and CDR2 is FQGNSA. CDR3 DNA sequence: TGTGCCAGCAGCTTTACAGGGGTCGCTATTAATGAGCAGTTCTTC. This translates into CASSFTGVAINEQFF.

The genes are TRBV7-2 and TRBJ1-2, with D perhaps matching TRBD1 (6 bases). Per the germline V gene, CDR1 is SGHTA and CDR2 is FQGNSA. The CDR3 has 15 amino acids. V lost 1 base and J lost 6, with 15 bases in between. The CDR3 sequence is CASSLEGRGGHGYTF. The CDR3 DNA follows: TGTGCCAGCAGCTTAGAAGGCAGGGGCGGACATGGCTACACCTTC.

This chain links TRBV7-2 with TRBJ1-2; 9 nucleotides match TRBD1. The CDR3 is 14 residues long. Germline CDR1 is SGHTA and CDR2 is FQGNSA. V shed 5 bases and J 6 bases; nucleotides not matched to a gene: 7. The CDR3 loop is CASSPTGGADGYTF. The DNA of the CDR3 is TGTGCCAGCAGCCCAACAGGGGGCGCAGATGGCTACACCTTC.

J is TRBJ1-1 and V is TRBV11-3, with 8 bases aligning to TRBD1. The CDR3 loop spans 15 amino acids. Germline loops: CDR1 SGHNT, CDR2 YENEEA. With V trimmed by 6 bases and J by 0 bases, 6 bases remained unmatched. CDR3 nucleotides: TGTGCCAGCAGGGGTACGGGACAGGTGAACACTGAAGCTTTCTTT. Residues: CASRGTGQVNTEAFF.

DNA for the CDR3: TGTGCCAGTAGTATCCCCCCGGTGGGGCCCGGTAGCAATCAGCCCCAGCATTTT. It translates to CASSIPPVGPGSNQPQHF. This rearrangement joins TRBV19 to TRBJ1-5, with D perhaps TRBD1 (5 bases). Trimming took off 3 bases at V and 0 bases at J, with 18 bases between the two ends. The CDR3 contains 18 residues. Germline lookup yields CDR1 LNHDA and CDR2 SQIVND (reference sequence).

CDR3 sequence (DNA): TGTGCCAGCAGCGTAGTCCCCGGGACAGCAGGGGATGAGCAGTTCTTC. Translated, it gives CASSVVPGTAGDEQFF. The chain links TRBV9 to TRBJ2-1; the match to TRBD1 covers 7 bases. With 0 bases clipped from V and 8 bases from J, the junction kept 11 bases outside the gene matches. Germline V gives CDR1 SGDLS, CDR2 YYNGEE. The CDR3 is 16 amino acids.

In DNA form, the CDR3 reads TGCGCCAGCGGTATGTGGTCCGGGTACTGGACTGAAGCTTTCTTT. Protein product: CASGMWSGYWTEAFF. V and J are TRBV10-1 and TRBJ1-1; no firm D call. Germline V CDR1 and CDR2: WNHNN, SYGVQD (reference sequence). Trimming stripped 8 bases from V and 5 bases from J, with 21 bases between. The CDR3 spans 15 residues.